The entry below gives a single TCR beta chain sequence along with its context. Authors' processing steps: Quantification of nucleated cells was approximated via reference gene primer amplification. Repertoires were generated with immunoSEQ multiplex PCR, while TCRdb's copy carries only in-frame clones and drops some. Clonal size and the V and J genes are those of that table, whereas D and trimming came from the DNA. The top ten hold 2% to 2.5% of the sample, which has roughly 280,000 clones, approximately 86% seen once. The data belong to a study of blood T cell repertoires in COVID-19. Study-level information: Spain, Italy and the United States supplied samples that represented acute and convalescent COVID-19. In each case, the material was cDNA or gDNA derived from T cells, B-cell-depleted T cells, or PBMCs.

Trimming pared 0 bases from V and 3 bases from J, leaving 12 bases between. The CDR3 sequence is 15 residues long. In germline, CDR1 is SGHVS, CDR2 FQNEAQ. Sequencing was performed on peripheral blood. The V gene is TRBV7-8, the J gene TRBJ2-7; D remains ambiguous. This TCR came from a woman between 45 and 65 years old who had recovered from COVID-19. CDR3 amino acids: CASSLAAVSIYEQYF. The CDR3, as DNA: TGTGCCAGCAGCTTAGCGGCAGTTTCGATCTACGAGCAGTACTTC.